A selection of T cell receptor beta chains follows, all from one sample in a study of T cells in Graves' hyperthyroidism and ophthalmopathy. TCRdb called the multiplex PCR reads again in MiXCR, with one record for every CDR3 protein. The sample yields roughly 200,000 distinct CDR3 sequences, approximately 16% seen once. The sequenced sample consisted of blood. Receptors were obtained from a middle-aged man with Graves' hyperthyroidism. CDR3s leave out the opening cysteine and the closing phenylalanine or tryptophan.

v_call	cdr3_aa
TRBV30	AWSGQEGAEAF
TRBV27	ASSLRENTEAF
TRBV5-6	ASSLGQIGQPQH
TRBV7-2	ASSRQGIAGELF
TRBV2	ASSKGQGGAQY
TRBV20-1	SAMGGDGYEQY
TRBV7-2	ASSFISETQY
TRBV12-3/TRBV12-4	TSSPKSANTGELF
TRBV6-6	ASSYSYLAGELF
TRBV7-3	ASSLQGNYNEQF
TRBV2	ASSENNISYEQY
TRBV5-1	ASSSTPGSEKLF
TRBV19	ASSIEGVSGNQPQH
TRBV7-2	ASSPDWEGNQPQH
TRBV20-1	SARRDRSTQY
TRBV19	ASIRTAEPGELF
TRBV10-3	AISVRGLETQY
TRBV5-1	ASSLVGTSGGGDTQY
TRBV20-1	SALGPLAVEVY
TRBV9	ACSVGHLGVGGKQF
TRBV28	ASTPGGTVTSPLH
TRBV7-2	ASSLEGEIYNEQF
TRBV6-4	ASSGGTGGNEQF
TRBV5-1	ASSSTGGPTGNIQY
TRBV12-3/TRBV12-4	ASSLTGRGDTEAF
TRBV10-3	AIRSGTGAREQY
TRBV30	AWSRVHNQPQH
TRBV5-6	ASSLALGYETQY
TRBV12-3/TRBV12-4	ASSPLWGTDTQY
TRBV28	ASSLGGGGYEKLF
TRBV11-2	ASSRKPGGTGELF
TRBV2	ASEVDRDNEQY
TRBV20-1	SAHGTVEEPQY
TRBV5-4	ASSLVVGELF
TRBV18	ASSPGQGTLNTEAF
TRBV19	ASSIFGAVSYNEQF
TRBV5-4	ASSKDGGAYEQY
TRBV7-9	ASSLLTVANYGYT
TRBV5-1	ASSFRTNTEAF
TRBV28	ASSAPQGGSPLH
TRBV6-1	ASSPSLLQGKETQY
TRBV12-3/TRBV12-4	ASSFHRGFANTGELF
TRBV4-2	ASSQEWGSGEQF
TRBV28	ASRREIYSYGYT
TRBV4-2	ASSHPGTAGNTIY
TRBV5-6	ASRLTGAVTDTQY
TRBV20-1	SASFARQDEPPH
TRBV7-6	ASSLVTLDSLFEGATIY
TRBV12-3/TRBV12-4	ASSETGQNEKLF
TRBV28	ASSTQGKKQY